A selection of T cell receptor beta chains follows, all from one sample in a study of regulatory and conventional T cells in RAG deficiency. Generated by immunoSEQ multiplex PCR, the TCRdb table keeps only in-frame clones and is missing some. The sample lists some 19,000 clones; roughly 87% were seen once. A further study also used this sample, focusing on regulatory T cells.

Material: Tregs sorted from blood. The receptors were gathered from a human donor in good health. The CDR3 runs from the conserved cysteine through the conserved F or W.

V	J	length	CDR3
TRBV7-8	TRBJ2-7	15	CASSLGLAGGSEQYF
TRBV5-1	TRBJ2-7	14	CASSWGQGSYEQYF
TRBV10-3	TRBJ1-6	15	CAISESGGLGSPLHF
TRBV4-1	TRBJ1-2	15	CASSQESGPSGGYIF
TRBV19	TRBJ2-1	15	CASSMGRGAYNEQFF
TRBV9	TRBJ2-7	16	CASSEQYDGDPSEQYF
TRBV11-2	TRBJ1-3	14	CASSLVGQGDTIYF
TRBV6-5	TRBJ1-6	14	CASNTDRYNSPLHF
TRBV29-1	TRBJ2-7	13	CSVSGTAAYEQYF
TRBV4-1	TRBJ1-4	16	CASSQDYGASNEKLFF
TRBV10-3	TRBJ1-2	14	CAISDHSPGDGYTF
TRBV5-8	TRBJ2-5	16	CASSFLGTGKKETQYF
TRBV19	TRBJ2-1	19	CASSPRGGAGLKNYNEQFF
TRBV5-8	TRBJ1-2	18	CASSLGALSRDRDYGYTF
TRBV5-1	TRBJ1-1	15	CASSSALTGNTEAFF
TRBV2	TRBJ2-3	16	CVRPRQGSSITDTQYF
TRBV6-5	TRBJ2-5	12	CASSPGGKTQYF
TRBV10-1	TRBJ1-4	16	CASRRDRGPRGEKLFF
TRBV11-3	TRBJ1-6	13	CASSFGVNSPLHF
TRBV11-2	TRBJ2-5	15	CASSQTSGRQETQYF
TRBV6-6	TRBJ1-2	16	CACGVGGVRWNYGYTF
TRBV7-9	TRBJ2-7	11	CASSPQYEQYF
TRBV18	TRBJ2-1	14	CASSPPQITLPRFF
TRBV6-5	TRBJ2-3	14	CASSDAGYPDTQYF
TRBV30	TRBJ1-1	13	CAWSRGGYTEAFF
TRBV4-1	TRBJ2-5	15	CASSQPPAFGETQYF
TRBV29-1	TRBJ2-1	10	CSAWDNEQFF
TRBV4-1	TRBJ1-1	14	CASSPSTGRIEAFF
TRBV2	TRBJ2-1	12	CAHGGSYNEQFF
TRBV2	TRBJ1-2	14	CASPWGTTTYGYTF
TRBV4-1	TRBJ2-3	18	CASSRTPSTSGGLDTQYF
TRBV30	TRBJ2-7	17	CGFQSQAGGGSSYEQYF
TRBV21-1	TRBJ1-5	16	CASSKARHRCNQPQHF
TRBV7-9	TRBJ2-7	15	CASSQTSGSLYEQYF
TRBV5-1	TRBJ2-4	13	CASSFGTDSIQYF
TRBV28	TRBJ2-5	17	CASSSPPGTSGVETQYF
TRBV14	TRBJ2-1	17	CASSQARTSGKHNEQFF
TRBV5-1	TRBJ2-1	15	CASSLPGPGAFEQFF
TRBV6-1	TRBJ2-7	15	CASSKYRDNSYEQYF
TRBV6-5	TRBJ2-7	13	CASSYGGYYEQYF
TRBV9	TRBJ2-5	15	CASSGRQGEQETQYF